This T cell receptor beta chain stems from a study of OX40 agonist ivuxolimab in advanced cancers. Study at large: Patients treated during dose escalation were battling hepatocellular carcinoma, melanoma, renal cell or head and neck cancer. Earlier anti-PD-1, anti-PD-L1 or anti-CTLA-4 therapy was permitted; about 44% had received some.

This CDR3 spans 14 amino acids. CDR1 is PRHDT, CDR2 FYEKMQ, per germline (reference sequence). The V gene lost 0 bases and the J gene lost 0 bases, with 5 bases spanning the gap. Findings and caveats of the study: The study observed clonal expansion of CD4+ and CD8+ blood T cells by week 6 at 0.1 to 3.0 mg/kg.

The protocol was immunoSEQ multiplex PCR, while the TCRdb copy is restricted to in-frame clones and leaves out a portion. This sample has some 48,000 clones, with 75% to 80% found just once. As to this clone: The antigen is unknown.

This specimen consisted of CD4+ or CD8+ T cells sorted from blood, obtained in a trial of the OX40 agonist ivuxolimab. V and J are TRBV13 and TRBJ1-1, with unresolved D. The TCR comes from an adult with an advanced solid tumor such as melanoma, head and neck, liver or kidney cancer. The CDR3 sequence: CASSLGLLNTEAFF. Written as DNA, the CDR3 is TGTGCCAGCAGCTTAGGGCTCCTGAACACTGAAGCTTTCTTT.